Each of the 17 T cell receptor beta chains below was sequenced from the same sample in a study of somatic mutations in cytotoxic T cells in rheumatoid arthritis. Using immunoSEQ multiplex PCR, the repertoire was profiled, and TCRdb retains in-frame clones only, with some absent. The data show roughly 20,000 clones, approximately 80% seen once. The specimen was CD8+ T cells sorted from blood. The receptor source for this set is an adult with rheumatoid arthritis.

The V and J genes are TRBV6-1 and TRBJ2-7; TRBD1 is a possible D gene (6 bases). V lost 3 bases to trimming and J lost 0 bases, with 15 bases between them. Germline-derived CDR1 and CDR2 are MNHNS and SASEGT. The CDR3 is made up of 16 amino acids. This CDR3 reads CASSEGADRLSYEQYF. The DNA for the CDR3 is TGTGCCAGCAGTGAGGGCGCCGACAGGCTCTCCTACGAGCAGTACTTC.

This chain links TRBV7-2 with TRBJ2-1; D is unclear. Germline V CDR1 and CDR2: SGHTA, FQGNSA. This CDR3 comprises 12 residues. V gave up 2 bases and J gave up 8 bases, with 7 bases separating them. CDR3 bases: TGTGCCAGCAGCTTATTAGGCGATGAGCAGTTCTTC. Amino acids: CASSLLGDEQFF.

The chain carries TRBV9 and TRBJ2-2; D is undetermined. Germline values: CDR1 SGDLS, CDR2 YYNGEE. Trimming removed 3 bases at V and 7 bases at J, with 10 bases between. This CDR3 has 13 residues. The CDR3 nucleotides are TGTGCCAGCAGCGCTGGGAAAAACGGGGAGCTGTTTTTT. Encoded protein: CASSAGKNGELFF.

V gene TRBV6-6 combines with J gene TRBJ1-2; 7 bases are a match to TRBD1. The CDR3 is 16 amino acids. Germline assignment: CDR1 MNHNY and CDR2 SVGAGI (reference sequence). J lost 4 bases, V lost 7 bases, and 15 bases had no gene match. CDR3 sequence (DNA): TGTGCCAGCACCACCGGGACAGTCAAGGTCCTCTATGGCTACACCTTC. This sequence encodes CASTTGTVKVLYGYTF.

J is TRBJ1-2 and V is TRBV27, with 8 bases lining up with TRBD1. Germline V gives CDR1 MNHEY, CDR2 SMNVEV (reference sequence). CDR3 length: 15 amino acids. With V trimmed by 6 bases and J by 2 bases, 8 bases remained unmatched. The CDR3 DNA is TGTGCCAGCAGGGCTGCAGGGGGCGGCAACTATGGCTACACCTTC. This gives the protein CASRAAGGGNYGYTF.

This clone was seen just once. V gene TRBV18 combines with J gene TRBJ1-1, with TRBD1 as a possible D gene (5 bases). Germline values: CDR1 KGHSH, CDR2 LQKENI. V was pared by 5 bases and J by 4 bases, with 17 bases between. The CDR3 runs 15 residues. The chain's CDR3 is CASSSATAPGTEAFF. The CDR3 DNA reads TGTGCCAGCTCATCCGCGACAGCCCCGGGCACTGAAGCTTTCTTT.

V is TRBV10-1 and J is TRBJ2-7; 7 nucleotides match TRBD2. The CDR3 extends over 15 amino acids. V trimming: 2 bases; J trimming: 0 bases; junction bases outside the gene matches: 4. CDR1 is WNHNN, CDR2 SYGVQD, per germline (reference sequence). The CDR3 bases are TGCGCCAGCAGTGAGCGAGCGGGAAGCTCCTACGAGCAGTACTTC. Translated, it gives CASSERAGSSYEQYF.

There are a few counts of this clone. The chain links TRBV19 to TRBJ2-2; perhaps TRBD1 as D (6 bases). Trimming pared 7 bases from V and 6 bases from J, leaving 18 bases between. The CDR3 has 15 amino acids. The germline V gene has CDR1 LNHDA and CDR2 SQIVND (reference sequence). The CDR3 sequence is CASIISGTLPGELFF. The CDR3 DNA reads TGTGCCAGTATCATATCCGGGACACTCCCCGGGGAGCTGTTTTTT.

The gene calls are TRBV15 and TRBJ1-1; D uncertain. CDR1 is LNHNV, CDR2 YYDKDF, per germline (reference sequence). The germline V and J ends were trimmed by 0 bases and 0 bases, with 5 bases remaining between them. The CDR3 consists of 14 residues. The CDR3 reads CATSRDVVNTEAFF. CDR3 nucleotide sequence: TGTGCCACCAGCAGAGATGTGGTGAACACTGAAGCTTTCTTT.

V and J are TRBV27 and TRBJ2-1; 9 positions agree with TRBD1. Trimming cost V 3 bases and J 6 bases; bases outside gene matches: 9. This CDR3 has 16 residues. Germline V gene lookup returns CDR1 MNHEY and CDR2 SMNVEV (reference sequence). For the CDR3, the DNA is TGTGCCAGCAGTTTTCTCGACAGGGGGAGTTTCAATGAGCAGTTCTTC. It translates to CASSFLDRGSFNEQFF.

The genes are TRBV7-2 and TRBJ1-6, with 7 bases matching TRBD1. V shed 3 bases, J shed 9 bases, and the junction held 8 bases outside the gene matches. Looked up from germline, CDR1 is SGHTA and CDR2 is FQGNSA. The CDR3 runs 15 residues. This CDR3 is CASSFTTGYASPLHF. Here the CDR3 DNA reads TGTGCCAGCAGCTTCACGACAGGGTATGCTTCACCCCTCCACTTT.

This clone has just one count. V is TRBV9 and J is TRBJ2-1; D gene ambiguous. Germline CDR1 is SGDLS and CDR2 is YYNGEE. The CDR3 has 14 residues. V was trimmed by 1 base and J by 4 bases, leaving 9 bases between them. In DNA form, the CDR3 reads TGTGCCAGCAGCGTATCCTACATGTACAATGAGCAGTTCTTC. It codes for CASSVSYMYNEQFF. Filled out from reference TRBV9 and TRBJ2-1, the complete variable domain reads DSGVTQTPKHLITATGQRVTLRCSPRSGDLSVYWYQQSLDQGLQFLIQYYNGEERAKGNILERFSAQQFPDLHSELNLSSLELGDSALYFCASSVSYMYNEQFFGPGTRLTVL.

This chain links TRBV13 with TRBJ2-4; the match to TRBD2 covers 9 bases. V shed 5 bases and J 6 bases; nucleotides not matched to a gene: 2. The CDR3 runs to 13 residues. Germline CDR1 reads PRHDT; CDR2 reads FYEKMQ (reference sequence). The CDR3 DNA is TGTGCCAGCAGCCTTAGCGGGAGAAACATTCAGTACTTC. It translates to CASSLSGRNIQYF. Combining the CDR3 with reference TRBV13 and TRBJ2-4 gives the whole variable domain AAGVIQSPRHLIKEKRETATLKCYPIPRHDTVYWYQQGPGQDPQFLISFYEKMQSDKGSIPDRFSAQQFSDYHSELNMSSLELGDSALYFCASSLSGRNIQYFGAGTRLSVL.

The V call is TRBV30, the J call TRBJ2-6, with D possibly matching TRBD2 (5 bases). Germline CDR1 GTSNPN, CDR2 SVGIG (reference sequence). The CDR3 consists of 16 residues. Trimming removed 2 bases at V and 2 bases at J, with 13 bases between. As DNA, the CDR3 is TGTGCCTGGAGTAACCAAGGACTCGCTGGGGCCAACGTCCTGACTTTC. Translation: CAWSNQGLAGANVLTF.

DNA of the CDR3: TGCGCCAGCAGCCAAGTGTCTTCTCTTGGCTATGGCTACACCTTC. It specifies CASSQVSSLGYGYTF. The chain joins TRBV4-1 to TRBJ1-2; D is undetermined. CDR1 and CDR2 (germline): MGHRA, YSYEKL. The V and J ends lost 1 base and 4 bases respectively, with 13 bases between them. The CDR3 loop spans 15 amino acids.

The chain links TRBV19 to TRBJ2-7; TRBD2 aligns across 8 bases. This CDR3 is built from 13 residues. With V trimmed by 5 bases and J by 4 bases, 4 bases remained unmatched. Germline assignment: CDR1 LNHDA and CDR2 SQIVND (reference sequence). CDR3 sequence: CASSREGPYEQYF. CDR3 DNA: TGTGCCAGTAGTCGGGAGGGCCCTTACGAGCAGTACTTC.

The rearrangement links TRBV7-9 to TRBJ2-4; 8 bases agree with TRBD1. Losses at the gene ends were 5 bases for V and 6 bases for J; bases not matched to a gene: 6. The length of the CDR3 is 14 residues. CDR1 and CDR2 from the germline V gene are SEHNR and FQNEAQ (reference sequence). The CDR3: CASSQDRDGNIQYF. Here the CDR3 DNA reads TGTGCCAGCAGCCAGGACAGGGACGGAAACATTCAGTACTTC.